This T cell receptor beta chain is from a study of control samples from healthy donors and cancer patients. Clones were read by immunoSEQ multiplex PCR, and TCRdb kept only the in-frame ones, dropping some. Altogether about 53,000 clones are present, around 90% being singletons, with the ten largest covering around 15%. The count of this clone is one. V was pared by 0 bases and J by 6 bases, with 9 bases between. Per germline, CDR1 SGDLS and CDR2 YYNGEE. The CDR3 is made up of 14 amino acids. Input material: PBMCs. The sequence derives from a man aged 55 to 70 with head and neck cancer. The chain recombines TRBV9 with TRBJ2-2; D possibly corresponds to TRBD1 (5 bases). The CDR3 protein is CASSVDQGAGELFF. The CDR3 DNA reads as TGTGCCAGCAGCGTAGATCAGGGCGCCGGGGAGCTGTTTTTT. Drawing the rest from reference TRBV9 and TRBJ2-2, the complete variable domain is DSGVTQTPKHLITATGQRVTLRCSPRSGDLSVYWYQQSLDQGLQFLIQYYNGEERAKGNILERFSAQQFPDLHSELNLSSLELGDSALYFCASSVDQGAGELFFGEGSRLTVL.